Presented here are 15 T cell receptor beta chains from one specimen sequenced in a study of T cells after yellow fever vaccination. Using its own MiXCR run on the 5' RACE reads, TCRdb lists one record per CDR3 protein. The sample has about 330,000 distinct CDR3 sequences, roughly 3.9% seen once. The starting material was PBMCs, obtained 5 days after the yellow fever booster vaccination. These receptors all stem from a man aged 18 to 29 who received the YFV17D yellow fever vaccine.

In this sample, this clonotype turned up many times. The chain uses TRBV6-2 or TRBV6-3 and TRBJ2-1, with D tentatively TRBD1 or TRBD2 (5 bases each). CDR3 length: 15 residues. Trimming removed 2 bases at V and 7 bases at J, with 15 bases between. The germline V gene encodes CDR1 MNHEY and CDR2 SVGEGT. The CDR3 sequence: CASSYGTAGENEQFF. In nucleotides, the CDR3 is TGTGCCAGCAGTTACGGGACCGCTGGGGAAAATGAGCAGTTCTTC.

This clonotype appeared many times. V is TRBV7-3 and J is TRBJ2-2; maybe TRBD1 (6 bases). Trimming removed 3 bases from V and 6 bases from J, with 11 bases in between. Germline V lookup: CDR1 SGHTA, CDR2 FQGTGA. This CDR3 spans 14 amino acids. DNA for the CDR3: TGTGCCAGCAGCTTGTCAGGGGAATCCGGGGAGCTGTTTTTT. Its translation: CASSLSGESGELFF.

This clonotype was seen a handful of times. This chain links TRBV7-9 with TRBJ1-2, with 7 bases matching TRBD1. CDR1 and CDR2 (germline): SEHNR, FQNEAQ (reference sequence). The CDR3 length is 13 residues. V lost 5 bases to trimming and J lost 9 bases; unmatched junction nucleotides: 9. CDR3 in DNA: TGTGCCAGCAGCGCCCTTGGACAGGAGCGCTACACCTTC. It encodes CASSALGQERYTF. Full variable domain (outside the CDR3, taken from reference TRBV7-9 and TRBJ1-2): DTGVSQNPRHKITKRGQNVTFRCDPISEHNRLYWYRQTLGQGPEFLTYFQNEAQLEKSRLLSDRFSAERPKGSFSTLEIQRTEQGDSAMYLCASSALGQERYTFGSGTRLTVV.

The CDR3: CASSHPLSEGTGTGGDGANVLTF. As DNA, the CDR3 is TGCGCCAGCAGCCACCCCCTTAGTGAGGGTACAGGGACAGGGGGCGATGGGGCCAACGTCCTGACTTTC. The chain carries TRBV4-1 and TRBJ2-6, with 12 positions matching TRBD1. V was clipped by 3 bases and J by 3 bases; unmatched bases: 21. Looked up from germline, CDR1 is MGHRA and CDR2 is YSYEKL. The CDR3 sequence is 23 residues long.

This clonotype turned up a few times. One end of the junction varies from germline; a read error may be responsible. The rearrangement joins TRBV4-2 to TRBJ1-5, with a possible D match to TRBD1 (5 bases). In germline, CDR1 is LGHNA, CDR2 YNFKEQ. The CDR3 sequence is 15 residues long. In DNA form, the CDR3 reads TGTGCCAGCAGCCAAGGCCCGGGGGGGAATCAGGCCCAGCATTTT. Protein product: CASSQGPGGNQAQHF.

The chain recombines TRBV27 with TRBJ1-2; D is perhaps TRBD1 (6 bases). The germline V gene encodes CDR1 MNHEY and CDR2 SMNVEV (reference sequence). This CDR3 region has 17 residues. V shed 4 bases and J shed 4 bases, with 22 bases lying between them. The CDR3 reads CASSSARLRQAGYGYTF. CDR3 DNA: TGTGCCAGCAGTTCCGCGCGACTTAGACAGGCCGGCTATGGCTACACCTTC.

Only a few counts were recorded for this clonotype. Here the CDR3 DNA reads TGTGCCAGCAGCTTGTTTCCTGCACGGGGCTACGAGCAGTACGTC. The encoded protein is CASSLFPARGYEQYV. This chain connects TRBV7-2 to TRBJ2-7, with TRBD2 as a possible D gene (5 bases). Trimming took off 3 bases at V and 3 bases at J, with 15 bases between the two ends. The CDR3 spans 15 residues. Germline V gene sequence: CDR1 SGHTA, CDR2 FQGNSA.

A few counts support this clonotype. The V call is TRBV2, the J call TRBJ1-6; the match to TRBD1 covers 7 bases. The CDR3 spans 15 residues. Germline V gives CDR1 SNHLY, CDR2 FYNNEI. V lost 6 bases, J lost 3 bases, and 5 bases stayed unmatched. This CDR3 reads CASRHGQDYNSPLHF. The CDR3 bases are TGTGCCAGCAGGCATGGACAGGACTATAATTCACCCCTCCACTTT.

The V and J genes are TRBV6-6 and TRBJ1-4; D is unclear. Per the germline V gene, CDR1 is MNHNY and CDR2 is SVGAGI (reference sequence). The germline V and J ends were trimmed by 6 bases and 7 bases, with 12 bases remaining between them. This CDR3 comprises 13 residues. CDR3 bases: TGTGCCAGCAGGCCCGCCATCAGTGAAAAACTGTTTTTT. Protein sequence: CASRPAISEKLFF.

This clonotype has a count of ten or more. J is TRBJ2-7 and V is TRBV10-3; tentatively, D is TRBD1 (5 bases). CDR1 and CDR2 from the germline V gene are ENHRY and SYGVKD. The CDR3 is 14 amino acids. Trimming stripped 6 bases from V and 4 bases from J, with 16 bases between. The CDR3 nucleotides read TGTGCCATCAGCAGCAACCCCTCAGGGTACGAGCAGTACTTC. Translating it yields CAISSNPSGYEQYF.

This clonotype was seen a handful of times. The chain carries TRBV6-5 and TRBJ1-2, with D unresolved. From germline, CDR1 is MNHEY and CDR2 SVGAGI. The V end lost 0 bases, the J end lost 7 bases, and 9 bases lay between the germline ends. The CDR3 is made up of 13 amino acids. The CDR3 protein is CASSYSPHFGYTF. The CDR3 DNA sequence: TGTGCCAGCAGTTACTCTCCCCATTTTGGCTACACCTTC.

This clonotype showed up many times. J is TRBJ2-2 and V is TRBV20-1; a weak D match, TRBD1 (6 bases). The V gene lost 3 bases and the J gene lost 8 bases, with 16 bases spanning the gap. The CDR3 runs 14 residues. Germline V gives CDR1 DFQATT, CDR2 SNEGSKA (reference sequence). The CDR3 loop reads CSARDYRESGELFF. CDR3 nucleotide sequence: TGCAGTGCTAGGGATTACAGGGAATCTGGGGAGCTGTTTTTT.

This clonotype came up a few times. The chain couples TRBV20-1 to TRBJ2-1; 8 bases are shared with TRBD2. This CDR3 comprises 16 residues. Germline CDR1 and CDR2: DFQATT and SNEGSKA (reference sequence). V trimming: 6 bases; J trimming: 7 bases; junction bases outside the gene matches: 17. CDR3 DNA sequence: TGCAGTGCGAATCCTTCACTAGCGGCTATGGGTAATGAGCAGTTCTTC. It encodes CSANPSLAAMGNEQFF.

V gene TRBV10-3 combines with J gene TRBJ2-1, with 7 nucleotides matching TRBD2. J lost 8 bases, V lost 2 bases, and 9 bases had no gene match. This CDR3 comprises 15 residues. CDR1 and CDR2 from the germline V gene are ENHRY and SYGVKD. For the CDR3, the DNA is TGTGCCATCAGTGAGGGGTGGACTAGTCGCCATGAGCAGTTCTTC. Protein product: CAISEGWTSRHEQFF.

This clonotype was counted ten times or more. The rearrangement links TRBV25-1 to TRBJ2-1; TRBD2 matches at 8 bases. Trimming removed 8 bases from V and 4 bases from J; junction bases left unmatched: 7. The CDR3 covers 14 residues. Looked up from germline, CDR1 is MGHDK and CDR2 is SYGVNS. The CDR3 DNA sequence: TGTGCCAGCGCCGGGGGGGGCCCGTACAATGAGCAGTTCTTC. Protein sequence: CASAGGGPYNEQFF.